A single sample is the source of the 26 T cell receptor beta chains below, sequenced in a study of T-cell memory formation after mild COVID-19. Each CDR3 protein is one row after TCRdb ran MiXCR on the 5' RACE reads. The sample carries about 470,000 distinct CDR3 sequences, nearly 25% recorded once. Material for sequencing was PBMCs or a T cell subset sorted from them (not recorded which). The source is an adult woman who had mild COVID-19 (a few samples of this study predate the infection). Cell type and time point are not known.

The rearrangement links TRBV12-3 or TRBV12-4 to TRBJ2-7; 7 positions agree with TRBD1. The CDR3 length is 16 residues. V gave up 7 bases and J gave up 0 bases; unmatched junction bases: 12. DNA for the CDR3: TGTGCCAGCACCCAACCGGGACAGACCACCTCCTACGAGCAGTACTTC. It translates to CASTQPGQTTSYEQYF.

This chain connects TRBV14 to TRBJ2-7, with 9 positions matching TRBD1. In germline, CDR1 is SGHDN, CDR2 FVKESK. CDR3 length: 15 residues. V shed 4 bases, J shed 2 bases, and the junction held 6 bases outside the gene matches. CDR3 amino acids: CASSPRDRVPYEQYF. In DNA, the CDR3 is TGTGCCAGCAGCCCTCGGGACAGGGTCCCCTACGAGCAGTACTTC.

The chain carries TRBV4-3 and TRBJ2-7; D unclear. The CDR3 has 13 residues. V was pared by 4 bases and J by 4 bases, with 11 bases between. Germline V lookup: CDR1 LGHNA, CDR2 YSLEER. In DNA form, the CDR3 reads TGCGCCAGCAGCCCCAGAATCTCTTACGAGCAGTACTTC. This gives the protein CASSPRISYEQYF.

The rearrangement uses TRBV20-1 and TRBJ1-5; perhaps TRBD1 as D (5 bases). Germline values: CDR1 DFQATT, CDR2 SNEGSKA (reference sequence). The CDR3 consists of 16 residues. V dropped 5 bases and J dropped 7 bases, with 24 bases sitting between them. CDR3 bases: TGCAGTGCTTCATTATTGGCGCAGGGATGGGACCAGCCCCAGCATTTT. Protein product: CSASLLAQGWDQPQHF.

This chain connects TRBV3-1 to TRBJ1-6, with D maybe TRBD1 (5 bases). V dropped 5 bases and J dropped 0 bases, with 17 bases sitting between them. Germline loops: CDR1 LGHDT, CDR2 YNNKEL (reference sequence). This CDR3 spans 18 amino acids. This CDR3 is CASSTGGAGSSYNSPLHF. CDR3 nucleotide sequence: TGTGCCAGCAGCACGGGAGGGGCAGGGAGCTCCTATAATTCACCCCTCCACTTT.

This clonotype was seen only a few times. V and J are TRBV7-9 and TRBJ2-1; TRBD2 agrees at 14 bases. CDR1 is SEHNR and CDR2 is FQNEAQ in the germline V gene (reference sequence). This CDR3 comprises 16 residues. V lost 5 bases and J lost 8; bases outside the gene matches: 8. CDR3 sequence reads: CASSHGTSGRHDEQFF. The CDR3 bases are TGTGCCAGCAGCCACGGGACTAGCGGGAGACACGATGAGCAGTTCTTC.

The chain carries TRBV4-2 and TRBJ1-1, with unresolved D. Trimming stripped 0 bases from V and 2 bases from J, with 7 bases between. From germline, CDR1 is LGHNA and CDR2 YNFKEQ. The CDR3 spans 14 residues. The chain's CDR3 is CASSQDSLNTEAFF. The CDR3 nucleotides are TGTGCCAGCAGCCAAGATAGTCTAAACACTGAAGCTTTCTTT.

This clonotype was found many times. J is TRBJ1-1 and V is TRBV11-2; D remains unclear. Trimming shortened V by 0 bases and J by 5 bases, and 13 bases separated the two germline ends. The CDR3 extends over 15 amino acids. Germline CDR1 reads SGHAT; CDR2 reads FQNNGV. CDR3: CASSLDRTGWTEAFF. As DNA, the CDR3 is TGTGCCAGCAGCTTAGATCGCACGGGGTGGACTGAAGCTTTCTTT.

This clonotype was counted only a few times. The chain recombines TRBV14 with TRBJ2-7; D not resolved. CDR1 is SGHDN and CDR2 is FVKESK in the germline V gene. The CDR3 sequence is 12 residues long. Trimming removed 2 bases from V and 1 base from J, with 3 bases in between. The CDR3 protein is CASSQWSYEQYF. The CDR3 coding sequence is TGTGCCAGCAGCCAATGGTCCTACGAGCAGTACTTC.

This clonotype was recorded a few times. The chain combines TRBV19 with TRBJ2-5; tentatively, D is TRBD2 (6 bases). With 3 bases removed from V and 7 bases from J, the gap between germline ends came to 12 bases. Germline loops: CDR1 LNHDA, CDR2 SQIVND (reference sequence). This CDR3 comprises 13 residues. The CDR3, as DNA: TGTGCCAGTAGTATTACTAGCAGTGGGACCCAGTACTTC. Protein sequence: CASSITSSGTQYF. Based on the CDR3 plus reference TRBV19 and TRBJ2-5, the full variable domain is DGGITQSPKYLFRKEGQNVTLSCEQNLNHDAMYWYRQDPGQGLRLIYYSQIVNDFQKGDIAEGYSVSREKKESFPLTVTSAQKNPTAFYLCASSITSSGTQYFGPGTRLLVL.

This clonotype was recorded at least ten times. This chain links TRBV10-3 with TRBJ1-1, with TRBD1 as a possible D gene (6 bases). Per the germline V gene, CDR1 is ENHRY and CDR2 is SYGVKD. V was trimmed by 9 bases and J by 1 base, leaving 9 bases between them. The CDR3 runs to 12 residues. The DNA for the CDR3 is TGTGCCATTCAGGGGACGAACACTGAAGCTTTCTTT. Translating it yields CAIQGTNTEAFF.

This clonotype occurred a few times. The rearrangement links TRBV28 to TRBJ1-2, with D possibly being TRBD1 (6 bases). V was clipped by 6 bases and J by 4 bases, with 12 bases between them. This CDR3 has 13 amino acids. The germline CDR1 and CDR2 sequences are MDHEN and SYDVKM. CDR3 nucleotide sequence: TGTGCCAGCAGCTACAGGGTCTCCTATGGCTACACCTTC. It codes for CASSYRVSYGYTF.

This clonotype has a handful of counts. This sequence joins TRBV7-2 and TRBJ2-1; TRBD2 is a possible D gene (6 bases). The germline V and J ends were trimmed by 5 bases and 10 bases, with 12 bases remaining between them. The CDR3 contains 12 residues. Germline V CDR1 and CDR2: SGHTA, FQGNSA. The CDR3 here is CASSPRAGEQFF. CDR3 coding DNA: TGTGCCAGCAGCCCTAGGGCGGGAGAGCAGTTCTTC. The variable domain in full, with the rest retrieved from reference TRBV7-2 and TRBJ2-1, is GAGVSQSPSNKVTEKGKDVELRCDPISGHTALYWYRQSLGQGLEFLIYFQGNSAPDKSGLPSDRFSAERTGGSVSTLTIQRTQQEDSAVYLCASSPRAGEQFFGPGTRLTVL.

This clonotype was counted a few times. The rearrangement joins TRBV24-1 to TRBJ1-5, with a weak D call TRBD1 (5 bases). V lost 4 bases and J 0 bases, leaving 12 bases between the germline ends. The CDR3 covers 16 residues. Looked up from germline, CDR1 is KGHDR and CDR2 is SFDVKD. CDR3 DNA sequence: TGTGCCACCAGTGACCAGGGTGATTATAGCAATCAGCCCCAGCATTTT. It encodes CATSDQGDYSNQPQHF.

The sample holds a few counts of this clonotype. The chain carries TRBV3-1 and TRBJ2-1; unclear D gene. The CDR3 spans 12 residues. Germline values: CDR1 LGHDT, CDR2 YNNKEL (reference sequence). Trimming stripped 4 bases from V and 9 bases from J, with 10 bases between. The CDR3 loop is CASSPLGVEQFF. CDR3 coding DNA: TGTGCCAGCAGCCCGCTTGGGGTTGAGCAGTTCTTC.

The table lists this clonotype with a few counts. This rearrangement joins TRBV29-1 to TRBJ1-2, with 10 bases that match TRBD1. Germline V CDR1 and CDR2: SQVTM, ANQGSEA. The trim removed 1 base at V and 6 bases at J, leaving 5 bases unmatched. There are 14 residues in the CDR3. The CDR3 region has the DNA TGCAGCGTTGAAGGGGGACAGGGGTACAATGGCTACACCTTC. Encoded protein: CSVEGGQGYNGYTF.

This clonotype was counted only a few times. The V call is TRBV12-3 or TRBV12-4, the J call TRBJ2-5; 7 bases are a match to TRBD1. The CDR3 sequence is 15 residues long. With V trimmed by 9 bases and J by 0 bases, 10 bases remained unmatched. CDR3 sequence (DNA): TGTGCCAGTAAAAACAGGGGAAACAACCAAGAGACCCAGTACTTC. Translated, it gives CASKNRGNNQETQYF.

Only a few counts were recorded for this clonotype. V gene TRBV5-1 combines with J gene TRBJ1-3, with 9 bases lining up with TRBD1. Trimming at V came to 5 bases and at J to 2 bases, leaving 14 bases not matched to a gene. The CDR3 spans 18 residues. The germline V gene encodes CDR1 SGHRS and CDR2 YFSETQ. The CDR3 spells CASRAETGGSRAGNTIYF. The CDR3 bases are TGCGCCAGCAGGGCGGAGACAGGGGGTTCGCGTGCTGGAAACACCATATATTTT.

V usage is TRBV4-1 and J usage is TRBJ2-2; perhaps TRBD1 as D (5 bases). The CDR3 length is 16 residues. V lost 0 bases and J lost 5, with 13 bases in between. The germline V gene encodes CDR1 MGHRA and CDR2 YSYEKL. CDR3: CASSQDSGAVTGELFF. CDR3 bases: TGCGCCAGCAGCCAAGATTCTGGGGCGGTGACCGGGGAGCTGTTTTTT.

This chain connects TRBV29-1 to TRBJ2-1; D possibly corresponds to TRBD2 (6 bases). CDR3 length: 13 residues. Trimming took 4 bases from V and 8 from J, leaving 15 bases between them. Looked up from germline, CDR1 is SQVTM and CDR2 is ANQGSEA. In DNA form, the CDR3 reads TGCAGCGTTGTCCTCCCGGGAGTCCATGAGCAGTTCTTC. It encodes CSVVLPGVHEQFF.

This clonotype occurred a few times. V is TRBV29-1 and J is TRBJ2-3; TRBD2 matches 9 bases. Germline V gene lookup returns CDR1 SQVTM and CDR2 ANQGSEA. V gave up 4 bases and J gave up 7 bases; unmatched junction bases: 3. This CDR3 has 12 residues. The CDR3 sequence is CSVAAGGYTQYF. CDR3 coding DNA: TGCAGCGTTGCCGCGGGAGGGTATACGCAGTATTTT.

This clonotype was seen a few times. The V gene is TRBV7-9, the J gene TRBJ1-2, with TRBD1 matching 7 bases. Germline lookup yields CDR1 SEHNR and CDR2 FQNEAQ (reference sequence). With 3 bases clipped from V and 8 bases from J, the junction kept 9 bases outside the gene matches. There are 14 residues in the CDR3. CDR3 amino acids: CASSFGQAMVGYTF. The CDR3 DNA reads TGTGCCAGCAGCTTCGGACAGGCGATGGTCGGCTACACCTTC.

This clonotype was found a few times. This chain joins TRBV30 and TRBJ2-1, with 7 positions matching TRBD2. After removal of 8 bases from V and 7 bases from J, the junction contained 14 bases not matched to a gene. This CDR3 is 14 amino acids long. From germline, CDR1 is GTSNPN and CDR2 SVGIG (reference sequence). CDR3 region: CAGTVGGSENEQFF. The CDR3 region has the DNA TGTGCCGGGACCGTTGGCGGGAGCGAGAATGAGCAGTTCTTC.

The rearrangement uses TRBV20-1 and TRBJ2-1, with TRBD2 identical over 7 bases. Germline lookup yields CDR1 DFQATT and CDR2 SNEGSKA (reference sequence). V was clipped by 4 bases and J by 3 bases; unmatched bases: 3. This CDR3 region has 13 residues. CDR3 sequence (DNA): TGCAGTGCTACCGGGAGGCTCTACAATGAGCAGTTCTTC. Its protein is CSATGRLYNEQFF.

The chain uses TRBV6-2 or TRBV6-3 and TRBJ2-2; D is unclear. This CDR3 contains 11 residues. The V and J ends lost 7 bases and 6 bases respectively, with 6 bases between them. Germline loops: CDR1 MNHEY, CDR2 SVGEGT. CDR3 protein: CASNDAGELFF. The CDR3, as DNA: TGTGCCAGCAACGACGCCGGGGAGCTGTTTTTT.

This clonotype appeared a few times. The chain couples TRBV29-1 to TRBJ2-3; D unresolved. The CDR3 is 11 amino acids. CDR1 and CDR2 from the germline V gene are SQVTM and ANQGSEA. V dropped 7 bases and J dropped 8 bases, with 13 bases sitting between them. This CDR3 is CSGTQRVTQYF. Here the CDR3 DNA reads TGCAGCGGCACGCAGCGAGTTACGCAGTATTTT.